The sequence of this T cell receptor (beta chain) was determined in a study of cytomegalovirus exposure and HLA in healthy donors. As to this clone: Its antigen is unknown.

It was with 60 Vbeta and 13 Jbeta primers that the PCR ran. This table comes from immunoSEQ multiplex PCR, and its TCRdb copy is limited to in-frame clones, with some not included. The table records about 130,000 clones, around 69% of them present only once. This CDR3 comprises 16 residues. Germline V gives CDR1 SEHNR, CDR2 FQNEAQ (reference sequence). After removal of 3 bases from V and 6 bases from J, the junction contained 12 bases not matched to a gene. Overall study results and limits: The authors excluded some V segments, including TRBV6-2 and TRBV6-3, as indistinguishable.

Sample: PBMCs. The source of this sequence is a human donor in good health. The chain recombines TRBV7-9 with TRBJ2-3, with 7 nucleotides matching TRBD2. CDR3 nucleotides: TGTGCCAGCAGCTTTCAGACTAGCTTGCTTCCCGATACGCAGTATTTT. It is translated as CASSFQTSLLPDTQYF.